This T cell receptor (beta chain) was captured in a study of brain T cells in children with intractable seizures listed by TCRdb under 2021. A note on the overall study: A NanoString immunology panel was first used to screen resected brain tissue from nearly 55 pediatric epilepsy surgery cases for immune gene transcripts. Among the 12 selected surgery cases, eight also had pre-surgery blood sequenced, leaving four with brain tissue only.

The research as a whole found: Because pre- and post-surgery blood were sequenced to different depths, clones absent from the pre-surgery sample may reflect undersampling. Viral specificity was inferred only from CDR3 sequence similarity, and patients' HCMV serostatus was unknown.

V and J lose 7 bases and 0 bases, and a span of 12 bases separates them. The CDR3 sequence holds 13 residues, the cysteine and phenylalanine included. CDR3 DNA is the only sequence kept; it has 39 bases, read in frame from the first base. CDR1 and CDR2, looked up from the germline V gene, are SQVTM and ANQGSEA. With regard to this clone: Its antigen remains undetermined. Base qualities are not recorded, but no much larger clone differs from it by a single base.

This sample's time point label indicates: blood from clinic visit 5 months post-surgery; TSC patient then seizure free. Surgery cases with the highest brain T cell transcript signatures were selected for TCR beta chain sequencing of brain tissue and, where available, blood. Prior to surgery, the patients had been treated with at least one anti-epileptic drug. The TCR-sequenced patients were children whose drug-resistant epilepsy was caused by tuberous sclerosis complex, focal cortical dysplasia, Rasmussen encephalitis or hemimegalencephaly. The Monarch genomic DNA purification kit was used to extract bulk genomic DNA from unsorted brain tissue and from whole blood. The immunoSEQ assay was used to generate TCR beta chain sequences from genomic DNA. Regarding the original processing steps: Any CDR3 sequence that did not begin with the conserved framework cysteine at position 104 was removed by hand. To get clonality, the normalized Shannon's Diversity Index was subtracted from one, giving values from 0 (maximal diversity) to 1 (oligoclonal). Differences in the frequency of the same CDR3 between samples, such as brain versus blood, were assessed with chi-squared comparison-of-proportions tests. Public clonotypes were found by searching immuneACCESS, and the VDJdb browser was used to assess similarity to known antiviral clonotypes. TCRdb carries this immuneACCESS record with in-frame sequences only. Its versions omit some clonotypes, under half of them owing to an unresolved V gene in the studies checked, with the rest unexplained. D and trimming come from the DNA, and the V and J calls and clone size come from that table. Present in this sample are 300,000 to 400,000 clones, 85% to 95% of which were seen just once. The ten largest clones capture under 7% of the sample.

The sequenced sample was peripheral blood, obtained 4 to 5 months after surgery. The chain joins TRBV29-1 to TRBJ1-1; TRBD1 could be the D gene, as 6 bases match. This TCR derives from a boy younger than two with tuberous sclerosis and intractable seizures. The CDR3 corresponds to CSGSTGLNTEAFF. The bases read TGCAGCGGCAGCACAGGGTTGAACACTGAAGCTTTCTTT.